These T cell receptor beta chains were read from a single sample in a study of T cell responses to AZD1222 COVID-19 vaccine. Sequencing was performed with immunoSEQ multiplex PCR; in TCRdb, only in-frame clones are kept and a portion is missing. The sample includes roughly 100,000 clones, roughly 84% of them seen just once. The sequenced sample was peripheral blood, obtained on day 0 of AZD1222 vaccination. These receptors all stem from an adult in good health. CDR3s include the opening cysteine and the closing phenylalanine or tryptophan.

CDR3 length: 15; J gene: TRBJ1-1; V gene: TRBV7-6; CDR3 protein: CASSTGQGMNTEAFF
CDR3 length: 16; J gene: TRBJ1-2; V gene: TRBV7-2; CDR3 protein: CASSLATGNGNYGYTF
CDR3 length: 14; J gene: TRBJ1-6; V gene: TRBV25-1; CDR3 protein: CASSGGLSNSPLHF
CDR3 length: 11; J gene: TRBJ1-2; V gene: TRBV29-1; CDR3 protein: CSVEGRYGYTF
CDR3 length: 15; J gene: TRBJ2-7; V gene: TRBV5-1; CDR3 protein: CASSYSGTSYYEQYF
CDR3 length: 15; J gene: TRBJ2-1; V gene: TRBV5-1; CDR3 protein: CASMKGTETYNEQFF
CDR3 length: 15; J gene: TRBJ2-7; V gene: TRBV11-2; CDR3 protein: CASSPTNGRVHEQYF
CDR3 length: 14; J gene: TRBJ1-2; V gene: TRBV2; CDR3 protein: CASSRDRTSYGYTF
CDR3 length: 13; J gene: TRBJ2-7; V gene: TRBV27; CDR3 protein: CASSPTGGYEQYF
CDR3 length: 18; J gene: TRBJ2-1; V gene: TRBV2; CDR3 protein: CASSLSTGTSGSYNEQFF
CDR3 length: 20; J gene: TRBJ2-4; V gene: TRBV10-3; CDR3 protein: CAISADSLAGVAGDKNIQYF
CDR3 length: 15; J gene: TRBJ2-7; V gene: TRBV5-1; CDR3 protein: CASSLVRWEEDEQYF
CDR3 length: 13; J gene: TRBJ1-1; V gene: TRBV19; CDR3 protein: CASSATGGTEAFF
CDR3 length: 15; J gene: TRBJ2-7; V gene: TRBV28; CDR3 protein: CASSPPWGVTYEQYF
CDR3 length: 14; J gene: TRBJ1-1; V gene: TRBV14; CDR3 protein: CASSQDTTTLKAFF
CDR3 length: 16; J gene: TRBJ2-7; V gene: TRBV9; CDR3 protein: CASSSPRGLPSYEQYF
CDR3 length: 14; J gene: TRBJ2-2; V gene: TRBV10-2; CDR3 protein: CASSESGSTGELFF
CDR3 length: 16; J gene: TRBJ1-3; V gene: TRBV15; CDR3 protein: CATSRPPSLAGNTIYF
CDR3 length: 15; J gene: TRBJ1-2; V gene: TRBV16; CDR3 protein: CASSQEWTGNYGYTF
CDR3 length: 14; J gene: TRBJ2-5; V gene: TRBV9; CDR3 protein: CASSAGLRQETQYF
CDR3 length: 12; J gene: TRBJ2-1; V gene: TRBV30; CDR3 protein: CAWSAGTSEQFF
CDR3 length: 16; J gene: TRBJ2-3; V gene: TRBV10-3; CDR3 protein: CAISESQNSGVDTQYF
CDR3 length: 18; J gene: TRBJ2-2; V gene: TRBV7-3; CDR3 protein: CASSRTLAGLAGTGELFF
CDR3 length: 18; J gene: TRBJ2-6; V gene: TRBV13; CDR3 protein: CASSRISGAPSGANVLTF
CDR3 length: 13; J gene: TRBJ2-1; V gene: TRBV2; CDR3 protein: CASSKTRDNEQFF
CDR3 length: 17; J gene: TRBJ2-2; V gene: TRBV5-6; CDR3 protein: CASSLMGDSPNTGELFF
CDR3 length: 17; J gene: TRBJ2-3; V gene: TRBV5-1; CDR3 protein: CASSGLVLAGVTDTQYF
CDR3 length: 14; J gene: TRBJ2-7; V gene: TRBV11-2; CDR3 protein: CASSKPGQGNVPYF
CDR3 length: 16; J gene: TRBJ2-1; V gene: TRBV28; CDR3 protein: CASRNRGGSSYNEQFF
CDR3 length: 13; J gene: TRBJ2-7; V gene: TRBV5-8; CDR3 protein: CASSSRDFYEQYF
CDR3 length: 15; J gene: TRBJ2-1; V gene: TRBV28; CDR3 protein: CASSINDRNYNEQFF
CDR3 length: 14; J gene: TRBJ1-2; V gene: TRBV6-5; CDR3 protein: CASSYSDRGYGYTF
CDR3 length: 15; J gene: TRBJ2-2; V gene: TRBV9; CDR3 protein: CASSTRTGHTGELFF
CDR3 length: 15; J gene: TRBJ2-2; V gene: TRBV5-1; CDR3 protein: CASSLNPADTGELFF
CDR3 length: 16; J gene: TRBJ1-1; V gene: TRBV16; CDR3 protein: CASSPGGMISRTEAFF
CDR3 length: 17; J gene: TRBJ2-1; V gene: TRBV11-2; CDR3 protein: CASSSRTSWTSYNEQFF
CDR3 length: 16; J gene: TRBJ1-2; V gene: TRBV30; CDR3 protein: CAWSVLRTGGIYGYTF
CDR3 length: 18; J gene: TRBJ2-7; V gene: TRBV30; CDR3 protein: CAWSVRWTSGSRVGEQYF